This T cell receptor beta chain was observed in a study of memory CD4+ T cells and cytomegalovirus serostatus. Study in general: Healthy Belgian adult donors included nine or ten CMV-positive and some 24 CMV-negative people.

In the authors' workflow: After removing out-of-frame reads, around 2.2 million distinct TCRbeta sequences remained. The assay was immunoSEQ multiplex PCR, and TCRdb's table has in-frame clones only and misses some. V and J calls and clone size are those listed in that table; D and trimming were worked out from the DNA. The table lists 64,000 or so clones, roughly four fifths of them singletons. The CDR3 has 15 amino acids. V dropped 4 bases and J dropped 5 bases, with 15 bases sitting between them. Germline values: CDR1 LGHNA, CDR2 YSLEER. The study, taken as a whole, reports: The CMV-associated TCR signature appears largely within the CD4+ memory repertoire.

The sort gate was single viable CD3+CD4+CD8-CD45RO+ cells for memory CD4+ T cells. After thawing, CD4+ T cells were positively selected. This clone was seen a handful of times. What it recognizes is unknown. The source material was memory CD4+ T cells from blood. This TCR came from an adult in good health and CMV-seronegative. The chain joins TRBV4-3 to TRBJ2-1, with a possible D match to TRBD1 (6 bases). For the CDR3, the DNA is TGCGCCAGCAGCCTAACCGGGCCAGGGGACAATGAGCAGTTCTTC. It codes for CASSLTGPGDNEQFF.